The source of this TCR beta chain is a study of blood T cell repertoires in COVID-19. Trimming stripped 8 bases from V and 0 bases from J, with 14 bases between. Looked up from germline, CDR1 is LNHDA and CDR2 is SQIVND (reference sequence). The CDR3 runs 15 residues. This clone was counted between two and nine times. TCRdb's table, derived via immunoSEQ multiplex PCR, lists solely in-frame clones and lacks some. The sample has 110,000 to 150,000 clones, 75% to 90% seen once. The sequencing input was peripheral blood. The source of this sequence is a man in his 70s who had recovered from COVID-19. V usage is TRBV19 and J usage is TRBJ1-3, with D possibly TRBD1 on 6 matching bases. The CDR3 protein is CASGRQAYSGNTIYF. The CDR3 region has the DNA TGTGCCAGTGGACGACAGGCCTACTCTGGAAACACCATATATTTT. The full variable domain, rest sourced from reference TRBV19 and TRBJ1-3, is DGGITQSPKYLFRKEGQNVTLSCEQNLNHDAMYWYRQDPGQGLRLIYYSQIVNDFQKGDIAEGYSVSREKKESFPLTVTSAQKNPTAFYLCASGRQAYSGNTIYFGEGSWLTVV.